Listed below are T cell receptor beta chains from one sample, sequenced in a study of human CD8 memory T cell subsets. TCRdb re-called the 5' RACE reads; one entry per CDR3 protein, DNA not given. The sample is made up of about 10,000 distinct CDR3 sequences, and the top ten hold around 20% of it. Material: CD8+ T cells from PBMCs. Source of these receptors: a human donor in good health. CDR3s include the opening cysteine and the closing phenylalanine or tryptophan. The listing skips clone size in some rows; elsewhere it reads once, few, many or a size class.

>TRBV20-1|TRBJ2-1|.
CSARGWGHSYNEQFF
>TRBV20-1|TRBJ2-1|.
CSAMSSYNEQFF
>TRBV7-9|TRBJ2-1|.
CASSSTLDSIYNEQFF
>TRBV20-1|TRBJ1-6|.
CSARDWTGLNSPLHF
>TRBV7-9|TRBJ2-2|.
CASSRQGNTGELFF
>TRBV7-2|TRBJ2-7|.
CASSFDSRKYYEQYF
>TRBV6-2/TRBV6-3|TRBJ2-1|.
CASSLAGSGNEQFF
>TRBV6-5|TRBJ2-3|.
CASSLGGEATQYF
>TRBV11-2|TRBJ1-1|.
CASSLAGREGFF
>TRBV5-6|TRBJ1-1|.
CASSPWTGFLPNTEAFF
>TRBV4-1|TRBJ1-3|.
CASSQGPQEGGNTIYF
>TRBV6-1|TRBJ1-1|.
CASEVLRSRTEAFF
>TRBV4-2|TRBJ1-4|.
CASSQEGQGALSEKLFF
>TRBV3-1|TRBJ2-2|.
CASSHLDWENTGELFF
>TRBV12-3/TRBV12-4|TRBJ2-7|.
CASSLAEHPYEQYF
>TRBV6-2/TRBV6-3|TRBJ1-1|.
CASSFRPQGRNTEAFF
>TRBV2|TRBJ2-7|.
CASSEGGSYEQYF
>TRBV3-1|TRBJ1-1|medium-sized
CASSPTGGSTEAFF
>TRBV19|TRBJ1-4|.
CASRNWRVDEKLFF
>TRBV4-3|TRBJ2-5|medium-sized
CASSQEEGGGSETQYF
>TRBV12-3/TRBV12-4|TRBJ2-2|.
CASSSDSFLNTGELFF
>TRBV10-1|TRBJ1-1|.
CASMRDIMNTEAFF
>TRBV5-1|TRBJ1-1|.
CASSFTGTFDTEAFF
>TRBV4-2|TRBJ2-7|.
CASSVTSGGSYEQYF
>TRBV12-3/TRBV12-4|TRBJ1-2|.
CASSSTPNYGYTF
>TRBV20-1|TRBJ2-7|.
CSADHTSETYEQYF
>TRBV5-1|TRBJ1-1|.
CASGLTTGTEAFF
>TRBV12-3/TRBV12-4|TRBJ1-1|.
CASRSRGTEAFF
>TRBV2|TRBJ2-3|.
CASSEGQGNTDTQYF
>TRBV13|TRBJ2-4|.
CASSGRQGDFRNIQYF
>TRBV28|TRBJ2-7|.
CATQTGTSGKGHYEQYF
>TRBV7-9|TRBJ1-2|.
CASSVTGVGYTF
>TRBV5-4|TRBJ1-1|.
CASRALGTEAFF
>TRBV2|TRBJ2-5|.
CASSEFGTDQETQYF
>TRBV5-1|TRBJ2-7|.
CASSFETGTYEQYF
>TRBV6-5|TRBJ2-5|.
CASSPSGGAYETQYF
>TRBV23-1|TRBJ1-2|.
CASSQYGTGGNNYGYTF
>TRBV24-1|TRBJ2-3|.
CATSDRGEAVTDTQYF
>TRBV10-3|TRBJ2-7|.
CAISESGTGGIEQYF
>TRBV12-3/TRBV12-4|TRBJ2-1|medium-sized
CASSLGRTGLSEQFF
>TRBV6-1|TRBJ2-1|.
CASSEIAGGDNEQFF
>TRBV3-1|TRBJ1-6|.
CASSQDRQAGYNSPLHF
>TRBV21-1|TRBJ2-5|.
CASSKTRRQGPQETQYF